The next 26 T cell receptor beta chains were all read from a single sample in a study of T cells after yellow fever vaccination. In TCRdb, the 5' RACE reads were re-called with MiXCR into one record per CDR3 protein. The sample holds some 350,000 distinct CDR3 sequences, 8.7% seen once. Sequences were derived from PBMCs, sampled on the day of the first yellow fever vaccination. The origin of the receptors is a man between 18 and 35 years old who received the YFV17D yellow fever vaccine.

The rearrangement links TRBV3-1 to TRBJ2-1; no clear D. V shed 4 bases and J shed 3 bases, with 10 bases lying between them. CDR1 and CDR2 from the germline V gene are LGHDT and YNNKEL (reference sequence). The CDR3 covers 14 residues. CDR3 region: CASSPTPFYNEQFF. The CDR3 DNA follows: TGTGCCAGCAGCCCGACGCCGTTCTACAATGAGCAGTTCTTC.

This clonotype came up a few times. The chain uses TRBV6-2 or TRBV6-3 and TRBJ2-1; the match to TRBD2 covers 9 bases. Germline CDR1 is MNHEY and CDR2 is SVGEGT. CDR3 length: 15 amino acids. J lost 1 base, V lost 7 bases, and 5 bases had no gene match. The CDR3 coding sequence is TGTGCCAGCATCAAGGGACTAGCATCCTACAATGAGCAGTTCTTC. This sequence encodes CASIKGLASYNEQFF.

This clonotype was picked up many times. CDR3 amino acids: CASSLVVRETQYF. CDR3 nucleotides: TGTGCCAGCAGCTTAGTAGTGCGGGAGACCCAGTACTTC. This chain connects TRBV7-2 to TRBJ2-5, with D uncertain. The CDR3 has 13 amino acids. The V end was cut by 1 base, the J end by 5 bases, with 8 bases between. Germline V gene lookup returns CDR1 SGHTA and CDR2 FQGNSA.

The chain combines TRBV5-1 with TRBJ2-5; unclear D gene. V lost 0 bases and J 4 bases, leaving 13 bases between the germline ends. From germline, CDR1 is SGHRS and CDR2 YFSETQ. The CDR3 spans 15 residues. Here the CDR3 reads CASSLDIGRRETQYF. The CDR3 DNA sequence: TGCGCCAGCAGCTTGGACATCGGGCGGAGAGAGACCCAGTACTTC.

V is TRBV27 and J is TRBJ1-2; D is perhaps TRBD1 (6 bases). CDR1 is MNHEY, CDR2 SMNVEV, per germline (reference sequence). The CDR3 has 14 residues. V lost 4 bases to trimming and J lost 4 bases, with 13 bases between them. The CDR3 loop is CASSSGGGGYGYTF. Written as DNA, the CDR3 is TGTGCCAGCAGTTCCGGTGGAGGGGGCTATGGCTACACCTTC.

The chain employs TRBV28 and TRBJ2-5; weak D call: TRBD1 (7 bases). The CDR3 length is 14 residues. Germline CDR1 reads MDHEN; CDR2 reads SYDVKM. The V end was cut by 6 bases, the J end by 7 bases, with 18 bases between. The CDR3 DNA reads TGTGCCAGCAGGGATAGCGGCAGACAGGGGACCCAGTACTTC. Translated: CASRDSGRQGTQYF.

This clonotype was observed a handful of times. The chain combines TRBV14 with TRBJ2-2; 7 positions match TRBD1. The CDR3 contains 17 residues. CDR1 SGHDN and CDR2 FVKESK come from the germline V gene. The V segment lost 4 bases and the J segment 7 bases; nucleotides outside the gene matches: 15. The CDR3 is CASSPLDGTEFGGELFF. The CDR3 coding sequence is TGTGCCAGCAGCCCTCTAGACGGGACAGAGTTCGGCGGGGAGCTGTTTTTT.

This clonotype has only a few counts. The V and J genes are TRBV20-1 and TRBJ2-2, with D possibly being TRBD1 (6 bases). With 0 bases removed from V and 3 bases from J, the gap between germline ends came to 14 bases. In germline, CDR1 is DFQATT, CDR2 SNEGSKA (reference sequence). CDR3 length: 16 residues. CDR3 in DNA: TGCAGTGCTAGAGATTTTCAGACAGGCGACACCGGGGAGCTGTTTTTT. Its translation: CSARDFQTGDTGELFF.

The table lists this clonotype with a few counts. The chain combines TRBV3-1 with TRBJ2-6; a weak D match, TRBD2 (5 bases). The CDR3 covers 14 residues. CDR1 and CDR2 from the germline V gene are LGHDT and YNNKEL (reference sequence). V lost 3 bases to trimming and J lost 2 bases, with 5 bases between them. The CDR3 here is CASSQEAGANVLTF. The CDR3 DNA follows: TGTGCCAGCAGCCAGGAGGCTGGGGCCAACGTCCTGACTTTC. Based on the CDR3 plus reference TRBV3-1 and TRBJ2-6, the full variable domain is DTAVSQTPKYLVTQMGNDKSIKCEQNLGHDTMYWYKQDSKKFLKIMFSYNNKELIINETVPNRFSPKSPDKAHLNLHINSLELGDSAVYFCASSQEAGANVLTFGAGSRLTVL.

The genes are TRBV2 and TRBJ2-3; D might be TRBD2 (6 bases). CDR1 is SNHLY and CDR2 is FYNNEI in the germline V gene. Trimming stripped 2 bases from V and 0 bases from J, with 15 bases between. This CDR3 region has 17 residues. The DNA for the CDR3 is TGTGCCAGCAGTGAATCCCGGGACTCCTCTAGCACAGATACGCAGTATTTT. As protein: CASSESRDSSSTDTQYF.

This clonotype was picked up many times. The rearrangement links TRBV9 to TRBJ2-7; no firm D call. Germline V gene lookup returns CDR1 SGDLS and CDR2 YYNGEE. The CDR3 is 15 amino acids. The V end was cut by 0 bases, the J end by 3 bases, with 13 bases between. The CDR3 DNA follows: TGTGCCAGCAGCGTAGTGCCCGGGCCCGACTACGAGCAGTACTTC. This sequence encodes CASSVVPGPDYEQYF.

This clonotype was recorded many times. The rearrangement uses TRBV6-5 and TRBJ1-3; TRBD1 is a possible D gene (6 bases). Germline V gene data show CDR1 as MNHEY and CDR2 as SVGAGI. CDR3 length: 15 residues. The V gene lost 0 bases and the J gene lost 3 bases, with 9 bases spanning the gap. CDR3 amino acids: CASSYSKGGGNTIYF. In nucleotides, the CDR3 is TGTGCCAGCAGTTACTCGAAGGGGGGTGGAAACACCATATATTTT.

The V gene is TRBV4-2, the J gene TRBJ2-6, with unresolved D. Germline CDR1 and CDR2: LGHNA and YNFKEQ. This CDR3 region has 16 residues. Trimming left V 0 bases short and J 2 bases short, with 8 bases between. The CDR3 bases are TGTGCCAGCAGCCAAGATCTCCCACCTGGGGCCAACGTCCTGACTTTC. Translating it yields CASSQDLPPGANVLTF.

The chain is built from TRBV3-1 and TRBJ2-2, with a tentative D call TRBD1 (6 bases). Trimming stripped 4 bases from V and 2 bases from J, with 14 bases between. This CDR3 is 16 amino acids long. The germline CDR1 and CDR2 sequences are LGHDT and YNNKEL (reference sequence). The CDR3 coding sequence is TGTGCCAGCAGCCCTAAGGACAGCCTCAACACCGGGGAGCTGTTTTTT. This gives the protein CASSPKDSLNTGELFF.

This clonotype turned up a few times. The genes are TRBV6-1 and TRBJ2-1; 7 bases line up with TRBD2. With 5 bases clipped from V and 0 bases from J, the junction kept 4 bases outside the gene matches. This CDR3 contains 15 residues. Per germline, CDR1 MNHNS and CDR2 SASEGT. CDR3 sequence reads: CASSKTSDSYNEQFF. CDR3 in DNA: TGTGCCAGCAGTAAAACTAGCGACTCCTACAATGAGCAGTTCTTC.

As concerns this clonotype: Possible read error: a much larger clone is one base away. V and J are TRBV7-9 and TRBJ2-5; perhaps TRBD2 as D (6 bases). Germline V CDR1 and CDR2: SEHNR, FQNEAQ (reference sequence). V was clipped by 1 base and J by 5 bases, with 11 bases between them. The CDR3 consists of 14 residues. The CDR3 reads CASSLVEGMETQYF. The DNA of the CDR3 is TGTGCCAGCAGCTTAGTGGAGGGGATGGAGACCCAGTACTTC.

This clonotype has a handful of counts. V and J are TRBV6-2 or TRBV6-3 and TRBJ2-5; weak D call: TRBD1 (6 bases). CDR1 MNHEY and CDR2 SVGEGT come from the germline V gene. V shed 8 bases and J shed 5 bases, with 15 bases lying between them. The CDR3 loop spans 13 amino acids. The CDR3 DNA follows: TGTGCCAGCGTAAGGACAGTTTTTGAGACCCAGTACTTC. Protein product: CASVRTVFETQYF.

This clonotype was seen repeatedly, ten times or more. Written as DNA, the CDR3 is TGTGCCAGCAGCTTCGAGCGAACCTCCTACGAGCAGTACTTC. The encoded protein is CASSFERTSYEQYF. This chain links TRBV7-2 with TRBJ2-7; D unresolved. The CDR3 loop spans 14 amino acids. Germline V lookup: CDR1 SGHTA, CDR2 FQGNSA. The V and J ends lost 3 bases and 0 bases respectively, with 9 bases between them.

This clonotype has more than one count but fewer than ten. The chain has TRBV6-1 and TRBJ1-5, with a possible D match to TRBD1 (5 bases). The CDR3 has 18 residues. Between the trimmed V and J ends, which lost 8 bases and 0 bases, there was a span of 23 bases. The germline V gene has CDR1 MNHNS and CDR2 SASEGT. This CDR3 is CASAGTQPDPYSNQPQHF. CDR3 sequence (DNA): TGTGCCAGCGCCGGGACTCAACCCGATCCTTATAGCAATCAGCCCCAGCATTTT.

The CDR3 sequence: CASSHPDRDPYF. CDR3 sequence (DNA): TGTGCCAGCAGCCACCCGGACAGGGACCCGTACTTC. The chain links TRBV6-5 to TRBJ2-7; the match to TRBD1 covers 8 bases. Germline values: CDR1 MNHEY, CDR2 SVGAGI. The CDR3 contains 12 residues. V lost 6 bases and J lost 12; bases outside the gene matches: 10.

This clonotype was recorded a few times. The genes are TRBV6-1 and TRBJ1-1; D ambiguous. Germline V lookup: CDR1 MNHNS, CDR2 SASEGT. The CDR3 contains 15 residues. Trimming stripped 1 base from V and 3 bases from J, with 12 bases between. The chain's CDR3 is CASSEGFWLDTEAFF. The CDR3 DNA is TGTGCCAGCAGTGAAGGTTTCTGGCTTGACACTGAAGCTTTCTTT.

The V and J genes are TRBV5-1 and TRBJ2-5; 10 nucleotides align to TRBD1. This CDR3 is built from 14 residues. The V segment lost 6 bases and the J segment 5 bases; nucleotides outside the gene matches: 7. From germline, CDR1 is SGHRS and CDR2 YFSETQ. CDR3 region: CASNRQGAEETQYF. The CDR3 DNA sequence: TGCGCCAGCAACCGACAGGGGGCCGAGGAGACCCAGTACTTC.

This clonotype was found a few times. The rearrangement links TRBV6-5 to TRBJ2-7; 8 bases agree with TRBD1. Unmatched junction bases numbered 5, after V lost 0 bases and J lost 4 bases. The V gene's germline CDR1 is MNHEY and CDR2 SVGAGI. This CDR3 comprises 15 residues. The CDR3 nucleotides are TGTGCCAGCAGTTACTCGGACAGGGCGTTGTACGAGCAGTACTTC. As protein: CASSYSDRALYEQYF.

This clonotype was detected only a few times. The chain links TRBV7-3 to TRBJ2-2; TRBD2 aligns across 9 bases. Germline lookup yields CDR1 SGHTA and CDR2 FQGTGA. Unmatched junction bases numbered 5, after V lost 1 base and J lost 5 bases. The CDR3 loop spans 16 amino acids. The CDR3 DNA reads TGTGCCAGCAGCTTAAATAGCGGGGGCCGGACCGGGGAGCTGTTTTTT. This translates into CASSLNSGGRTGELFF.

V usage is TRBV6-2 or TRBV6-3 and J usage is TRBJ2-2; D is possibly TRBD1 (6 bases). V was clipped by 4 bases and J by 3 bases, with 12 bases between them. The CDR3 length is 15 residues. Germline V gene sequence: CDR1 MNHEY, CDR2 SVGEGT. The CDR3 coding sequence is TGTGCCAGCAGTTCGTGGGGGCGGGACACCGGGGAGCTGTTTTTT. Residues: CASSSWGRDTGELFF.

This clonotype came up a few times. The chain employs TRBV6-2 or TRBV6-3 and TRBJ1-1, with TRBD1 matching over 7 bases. Germline V gene lookup returns CDR1 MNHEY and CDR2 SVGEGT. CDR3 size: 15 residues. Trimming cost V 2 bases and J 3 bases; bases outside gene matches: 6. The DNA for the CDR3 is TGTGCCAGCAGTTACAGGGGGCGCGCGGACACTGAAGCTTTCTTT. This sequence encodes CASSYRGRADTEAFF.